This T cell receptor (beta chain) was identified during a study of cytomegalovirus exposure and HLA in healthy donors. Study results and caveats: A later analysis linked a missense variant in DCLRE1C to the trimming of TCR beta V and J genes. The authors judged a highly shared variant cluster likely a sequencing artifact.

For this clone: The antigen is undetermined.

The CDR3 is made up of 12 amino acids. V was pared by 2 bases and J by 7 bases, with 11 bases between. CDR1 and CDR2 from the germline V gene are GTSNPN and SVGIG (reference sequence). Vbeta (60) and Jbeta (13) primers were used in the PCR. Sequenced by immunoSEQ multiplex PCR; TCRdb stores in-frame clones only, minus some. Seen here are over 150,000 clones, 71% observed once, and the top ten hold 2.5% to 3%. The TCR comes from a woman in her thirties in good health and CMV-seronegative. The chain combines TRBV30 with TRBJ1-1; D not certain. Sequencing was carried out using PBMCs. The CDR3, as DNA: TGTGCCTGGAGTCCCCAGGAGGGTGAAGCTTTCTTT. The encoded protein is CAWSPQEGEAFF.